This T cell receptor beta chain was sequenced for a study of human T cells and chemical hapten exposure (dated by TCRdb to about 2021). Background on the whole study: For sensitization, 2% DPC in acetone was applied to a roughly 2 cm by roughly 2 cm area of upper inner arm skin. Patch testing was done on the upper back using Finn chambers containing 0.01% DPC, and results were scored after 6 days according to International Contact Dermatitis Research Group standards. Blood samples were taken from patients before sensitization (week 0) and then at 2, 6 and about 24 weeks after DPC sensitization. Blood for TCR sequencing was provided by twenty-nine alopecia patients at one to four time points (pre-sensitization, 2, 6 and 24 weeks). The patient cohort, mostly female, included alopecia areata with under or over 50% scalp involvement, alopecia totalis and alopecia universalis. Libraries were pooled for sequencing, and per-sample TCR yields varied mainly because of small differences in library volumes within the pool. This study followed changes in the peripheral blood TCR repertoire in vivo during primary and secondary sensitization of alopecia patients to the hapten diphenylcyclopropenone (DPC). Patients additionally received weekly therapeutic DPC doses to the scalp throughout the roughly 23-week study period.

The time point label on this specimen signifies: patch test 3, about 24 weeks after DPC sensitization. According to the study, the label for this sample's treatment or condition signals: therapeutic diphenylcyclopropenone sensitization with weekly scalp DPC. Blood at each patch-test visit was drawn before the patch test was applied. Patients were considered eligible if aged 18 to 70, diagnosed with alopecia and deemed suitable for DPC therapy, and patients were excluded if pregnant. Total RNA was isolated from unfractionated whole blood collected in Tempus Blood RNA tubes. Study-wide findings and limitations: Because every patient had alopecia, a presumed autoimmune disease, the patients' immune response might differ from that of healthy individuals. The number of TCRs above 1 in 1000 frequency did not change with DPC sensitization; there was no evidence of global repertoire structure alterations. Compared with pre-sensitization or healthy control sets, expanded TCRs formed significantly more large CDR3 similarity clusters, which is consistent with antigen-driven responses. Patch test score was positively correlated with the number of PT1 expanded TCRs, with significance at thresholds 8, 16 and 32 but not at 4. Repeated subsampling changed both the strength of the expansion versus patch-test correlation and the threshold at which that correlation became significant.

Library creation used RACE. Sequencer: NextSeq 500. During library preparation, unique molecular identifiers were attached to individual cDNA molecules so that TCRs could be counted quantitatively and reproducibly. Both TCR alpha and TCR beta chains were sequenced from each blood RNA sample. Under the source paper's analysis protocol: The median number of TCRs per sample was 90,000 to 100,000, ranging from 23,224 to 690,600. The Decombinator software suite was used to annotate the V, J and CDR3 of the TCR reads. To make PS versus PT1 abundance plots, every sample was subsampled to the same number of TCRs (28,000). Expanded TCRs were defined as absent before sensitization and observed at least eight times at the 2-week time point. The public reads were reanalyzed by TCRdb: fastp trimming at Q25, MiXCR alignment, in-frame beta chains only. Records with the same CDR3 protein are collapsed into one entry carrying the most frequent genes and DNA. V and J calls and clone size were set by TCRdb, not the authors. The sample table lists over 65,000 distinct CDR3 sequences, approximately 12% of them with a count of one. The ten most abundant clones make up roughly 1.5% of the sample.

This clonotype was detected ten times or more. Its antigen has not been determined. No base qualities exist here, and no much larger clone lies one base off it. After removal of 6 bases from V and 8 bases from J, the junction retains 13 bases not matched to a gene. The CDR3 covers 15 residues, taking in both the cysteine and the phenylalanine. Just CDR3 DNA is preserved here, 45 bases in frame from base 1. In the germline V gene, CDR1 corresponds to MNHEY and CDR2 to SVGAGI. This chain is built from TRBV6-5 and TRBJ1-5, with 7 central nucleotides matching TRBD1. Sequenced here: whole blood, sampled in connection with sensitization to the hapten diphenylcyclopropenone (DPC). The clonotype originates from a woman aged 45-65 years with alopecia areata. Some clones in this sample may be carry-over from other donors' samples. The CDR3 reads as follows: CASSRTTGSGEPQHF. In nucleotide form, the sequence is TGTGCCAGCAGCCGGACGACAGGGTCGGGAGAGCCCCAGCATTTT.